A selection of T cell receptor beta chains follows, all from one sample in a study of blood T cell repertoires in COVID-19. Clones were read by immunoSEQ multiplex PCR, and TCRdb kept only the in-frame ones, dropping some. The sample shows about 320,000 clones, under 90% of them seen only once. The specimen was PBMCs or T cells enriched from blood (not recorded which). These receptors were taken from a man in his 60s who had recovered from COVID-19. Each CDR3 is given with its conserved first and last residue. D genes are given only for firm matches. Clone size is stated in some rows and not others, as once, few, many or a class when expanded.

CDR3 length	V gene	clone size	J gene	D gene	CDR3 DNA	CDR3 protein
14	TRBV5-1	few	TRBJ2-2	TRBD2	TGCGCCAGCAGTCCTGTGGGAGGGCCCGGGGAGCTGTTTTTT	CASSPVGGPGELFF
14	TRBV5-1	NA	TRBJ2-2	TRBD2	TGCGCCAGCAGCTTACTAGCGGGTGGCGGGGAGCTGTTTTTT	CASSLLAGGGELFF
15	TRBV6-5	NA	TRBJ1-4	NA	TGTGCCAGCAGTCTCCCCTCAGGGAAGGGTGACGAACTGTTTTTT	CASSLPSGKGDELFF
15	TRBV3-1/TRBV3-2	NA	TRBJ2-1	TRBD2	TGTGCCAGCAGCCCGGGACTAGCGGTCTACAATGAGCAGTTCTTC	CASSPGLAVYNEQFF
14	TRBV7-3	NA	TRBJ2-2	NA	TGTGCCAGCAGCTTACAGGACTACGCCGGGGAGCTGTTTTTT	CASSLQDYAGELFF
15	TRBV18	NA	TRBJ2-1	TRBD2	TGTGCCAGCTCAGCGACTAGCGGGGTCTACAATGAGCAGTTCTTC	CASSATSGVYNEQFF
16	TRBV5-1	NA	TRBJ2-7	TRBD2	TGCGCCAGCAGCACCTTTCTAGCGGGAGGGTCCTACGAGCAGTACTTC	CASSTFLAGGSYEQYF
15	TRBV3-1/TRBV3-2	NA	TRBJ1-4	NA	TGTGCCAGCAGCCAAACAGGGACAACTAATGAAAAACTGTTTTTT	CASSQTGTTNEKLFF
17	TRBV30	NA	TRBJ1-5	NA	TGTGCCTGGAGTCAAAACCCCACTCGTGAATACAATCAGCCCCAGCATTTT	CAWSQNPTREYNQPQHF
14	TRBV6-2/TRBV6-3	NA	TRBJ1-5	NA	TGTGCCAGCAGTTATTACGCGGAAACTCAGCCCCAGCATTTT	CASSYYAETQPQHF
15	TRBV5-5	NA	TRBJ2-5	TRBD2	TGTGCCAGCACCAAACTAGCGGGAGGGGTAGAGACCCAGTACTTC	CASTKLAGGVETQYF
13	TRBV24-1	NA	TRBJ2-7	NA	TGTGCCACCGCCCCCGGGAGCGGGTACGAGCAGTACTTC	CATAPGSGYEQYF
15	TRBV28	few	TRBJ2-7	TRBD1	TGTGCCAGCAGTTTGGCAGGGGGCGAGGCCTACGAGCAGTACTTC	CASSLAGGEAYEQYF
15	TRBV6-6	NA	TRBJ1-2	NA	TGTGCCAGCAGTGGCGGGGGCCGGGGTAACTATGGCTACACCTTC	CASSGGGRGNYGYTF
15	TRBV7-3	NA	TRBJ2-5	TRBD1	TGTGCCAGCAGCTTAAGGGGACAGGGGTACGAGACCCAGTACTTC	CASSLRGQGYETQYF
16	TRBV12-2	NA	TRBJ1-5	NA	TGTGCAAGTCGCTTAGCGGTACGGAGGGTCGATCAGCCCCAGCATTTT	CASRLAVRRVDQPQHF
15	TRBV5-4	NA	TRBJ1-6	TRBD1	TGTGCCAGCAGCTTGGGGACAGGCATGGGTTCACCCCTCCACTTT	CASSLGTGMGSPLHF
14	TRBV4-3	NA	TRBJ2-2	TRBD2	TGCGCCAGCAGGACTAGCCTGAACACCGGGGAGCTGTTTTTT	CASRTSLNTGELFF
16	TRBV6-5	NA	TRBJ1-5	TRBD1	TGTGCCAGCAGTTACTCTACCGGGACAGGGGACCAGCCCCAGCATTTT	CASSYSTGTGDQPQHF
11	TRBV20-1	NA	TRBJ1-5	NA	TGCAGTGCTAGACGGGGACAGCCCCAGCATTTT	CSARRGQPQHF
16	TRBV27	NA	TRBJ1-5	NA	TGTGCCAGCAGGTCATGGGGGGGGACTAGCAATCAGCCCCAGCATTTT	CASRSWGGTSNQPQHF
13	TRBV12-3/TRBV12-4	once	TRBJ1-1	NA	TGTGCCAGCAGTTTCGAGGGTCACACTGAAGCTTTCTTT	CASSFEGHTEAFF
14	TRBV19	NA	TRBJ2-4	TRBD1	TGTGCCAGTAGTGCCCGACAGGGGGTAAACATTCAGTACTTC	CASSARQGVNIQYF
15	TRBV7-3	NA	TRBJ2-1	TRBD2	TGTGCCAGCAGCTTAAGTCTAGCGGGAAATAGTGAGCAGTTCTTC	CASSLSLAGNSEQFF
15	TRBV18	NA	TRBJ2-7	NA	TGTGCCAGCTCACCATATTCGGTCGGTTCCTACGAGCAGTACTTC	CASSPYSVGSYEQYF
17	TRBV28	NA	TRBJ1-3	NA	TGTGCCAGCAGTTTATCATTCCCGGGGGACTATGGAAACACCATATATTTT	CASSLSFPGDYGNTIYF
15	TRBV28	NA	TRBJ2-7	NA	TGTGCCAGCAGTTCTAGGTGGCCAGCGGTCTACGAGCAGTACTTC	CASSSRWPAVYEQYF
16	TRBV18	NA	TRBJ1-3	NA	TGTGCCAGCTCCCCGGCGGGGGCCGGCTCTGGAAACACCATATATTTT	CASSPAGAGSGNTIYF
15	TRBV28	NA	TRBJ2-5	NA	TGTGCCAGCAGGCGGTCAGGAGGACGCGGGGAGACCCAGTACTTC	CASRRSGGRGETQYF
18	TRBV5-4	NA	TRBJ1-4	TRBD1	TGTGCCAGCAGCTTGGATCAGGGGGCTCGGGCAACTAATGAAAAACTGTTTTTT	CASSLDQGARATNEKLFF
15	TRBV6-5	few	TRBJ2-7	TRBD1	TGTGCCAGCAGTCAGACAGGGTCTATGACCTACGAGCAGTACTTC	CASSQTGSMTYEQYF
15	TRBV6-2/TRBV6-3	NA	TRBJ2-7	NA	TGTGCCAGCAGTCGCAGGACAGCGCAAGCCTACGAGCAGTACTTC	CASSRRTAQAYEQYF
15	TRBV30	NA	TRBJ2-7	NA	TGTGCCTGGAGTGAACTTCACAGTGACTCCTACGAGCAGTACTTC	CAWSELHSDSYEQYF
17	TRBV6-1	NA	TRBJ2-3	NA	TGTGCCAGCAGTGAAACGTACCGGGACACTCTCACAGATACGCAGTATTTT	CASSETYRDTLTDTQYF
12	TRBV6-5	NA	TRBJ1-6	NA	TGTGCCACCAGAGGGCGGGATTCACCCCTCCACTTT	CATRGRDSPLHF
14	TRBV18	NA	TRBJ2-7	NA	TGTGCCAGCTCACCGACTTCGCCCTATGGCGAGCAGTACTTC	CASSPTSPYGEQYF
17	TRBV6-2/TRBV6-3	NA	TRBJ2-7	NA	TGTGCCAGCAGTTACCGGGAAGGACGGCCAAGGGGGTACGAGCAGTACTTC	CASSYREGRPRGYEQYF
11	TRBV20-1	NA	TRBJ2-1	TRBD2	TGCAGTGCTAGATCAGCGGGAGGCTTATTCTTC	CSARSAGGLFF
15	TRBV7-9	NA	TRBJ1-2	TRBD1	TGTGCCAGCAGCTTAGACAGGGGGCGGGACTATGGCTACACCTTC	CASSLDRGRDYGYTF
17	TRBV18	NA	TRBJ2-5	TRBD2	TGTGCCAGCTCACCGTCAATTGGCGGGGCGGGAGGAGAGACCCAGTACTTC	CASSPSIGGAGGETQYF
14	TRBV7-9	NA	TRBJ2-7	TRBD1	TGTGCCAGCAGCTTGGGACAGGGGTACCACGAGCAGTACTTC	CASSLGQGYHEQYF
16	TRBV7-3	NA	TRBJ2-1	TRBD2	TGTGCCAGCAGCGACCCCGGGGGGGGGTCGTACAATGAGCAGTTCTTC	CASSDPGGGSYNEQFF
13	TRBV10-3	NA	TRBJ1-1	NA	TGTGCCATCAGTGAGACCGGGGGCACTGAAGCTTTCTTT	CAISETGGTEAFF
16	TRBV9	NA	TRBJ1-1	NA	TGTGCCAGCAGCCCCCGCGGAAGGGGCTTGAACACTGAAGCTTTCTTT	CASSPRGRGLNTEAFF
17	TRBV7-9	NA	TRBJ1-4	NA	TGTGCCAGCAGCCGATTGACGGTGCTGGCGGGTAATGAAAAACTGTTTTTT	CASSRLTVLAGNEKLFF
15	TRBV6-5	NA	TRBJ2-7	NA	TGTGCCAGCAGTTCCCCTGGACAGCCTTTCTACGAGCAGTACTTC	CASSSPGQPFYEQYF
14	TRBV10-3	NA	TRBJ2-5	TRBD2	TGTGCAGCTGGGACTAGCGGGAGTTACGAGACCCAGTACTTC	CAAGTSGSYETQYF
17	TRBV7-3	NA	TRBJ2-1	TRBD1	TGTGCCAGCAGCGTAACCCTAGGACAGGGGGTGGGTAATGAGCAGTTCTTC	CASSVTLGQGVGNEQFF
15	TRBV7-9	NA	TRBJ1-3	TRBD1	TGTGCCAGCAGCAAGGACAGGAGCTCTGGAAACACCATATATTTT	CASSKDRSSGNTIYF
14	TRBV5-1	NA	TRBJ2-5	TRBD1	TGCGCCAGCAGCTTGATGGGACAGCAAGAGACCCAGTACTTC	CASSLMGQQETQYF
13	TRBV5-1	NA	TRBJ2-1	NA	TGCGCCAGCAGCCCGGGACACTACAATGAGCAGTTCTTC	CASSPGHYNEQFF
14	TRBV30	once	TRBJ1-2	TRBD1	TGTGCCTGGACTGACAGGGCGGCTAACTATGGCTACACCTTC	CAWTDRAANYGYTF
15	TRBV5-6	NA	TRBJ1-2	NA	TGTGCCAGCAGCGGCACGCCTCGGGTTAACTATGGCTACACCTTC	CASSGTPRVNYGYTF
13	TRBV28	NA	TRBJ1-6	NA	TGTGCCAGCAGTTCAGGGTGGGGTTCACCCCTCCACTTT	CASSSGWGSPLHF
14	TRBV10-3	NA	TRBJ1-5	NA	TGTGCCATCAGTGAACAGGGATGGAATCAGCCCCAGCATTTT	CAISEQGWNQPQHF
16	TRBV3-1/TRBV3-2	NA	TRBJ1-2	TRBD1	TGTGCCAGCAGCCCAGCGGACAGGGGGCAATTTTATGGCTACACCTTC	CASSPADRGQFYGYTF